This T cell receptor (beta chain) appears in the sequencing data of a study of radiotherapy plus CTLA-4 blockade in lung cancer. Some clones are missing from TCRdb's copy, which holds only in-frame ones; the method was immunoSEQ multiplex PCR. Found here are 70,000 to 90,000 clones, over 70% of them singletons; the top ten hold 22%. Germline CDR1 reads SGHTA; CDR2 reads FQGNSA. This CDR3 is 13 amino acids long. V lost 2 bases to trimming and J lost 5 bases, with 9 bases between them. Overall study results and limits: Clones derived from tumor TCRs expanded in blood after radiotherapy plus ipilimumab.

About this clone: Its antigen is unknown.

Sequencing was performed on peripheral blood, taken from a patient treated with radiotherapy plus ipilimumab. The chain uses TRBV7-2 and TRBJ1-1, with D possibly matching TRBD1 (6 bases). The clonotype originates from a human donor with non-small cell lung cancer whose response to radiotherapy plus ipilimumab could not be evaluated. Some clones in this sample may be carry-over from other donors' samples. The CDR3 DNA is TGTGCCAGCAGCTTAATACAGGGAACTGAAGCTTTCTTT. It is translated as CASSLIQGTEAFF. The full variable domain, in which reference TRBV7-2 and TRBJ1-1 provide the parts outside the CDR3, is GAGVSQSPSNKVTEKGKDVELRCDPISGHTALYWYRQSLGQGLEFLIYFQGNSAPDKSGLPSDRFSAERTGGSVSTLTIQRTQQEDSAVYLCASSLIQGTEAFFGQGTRLTVV.